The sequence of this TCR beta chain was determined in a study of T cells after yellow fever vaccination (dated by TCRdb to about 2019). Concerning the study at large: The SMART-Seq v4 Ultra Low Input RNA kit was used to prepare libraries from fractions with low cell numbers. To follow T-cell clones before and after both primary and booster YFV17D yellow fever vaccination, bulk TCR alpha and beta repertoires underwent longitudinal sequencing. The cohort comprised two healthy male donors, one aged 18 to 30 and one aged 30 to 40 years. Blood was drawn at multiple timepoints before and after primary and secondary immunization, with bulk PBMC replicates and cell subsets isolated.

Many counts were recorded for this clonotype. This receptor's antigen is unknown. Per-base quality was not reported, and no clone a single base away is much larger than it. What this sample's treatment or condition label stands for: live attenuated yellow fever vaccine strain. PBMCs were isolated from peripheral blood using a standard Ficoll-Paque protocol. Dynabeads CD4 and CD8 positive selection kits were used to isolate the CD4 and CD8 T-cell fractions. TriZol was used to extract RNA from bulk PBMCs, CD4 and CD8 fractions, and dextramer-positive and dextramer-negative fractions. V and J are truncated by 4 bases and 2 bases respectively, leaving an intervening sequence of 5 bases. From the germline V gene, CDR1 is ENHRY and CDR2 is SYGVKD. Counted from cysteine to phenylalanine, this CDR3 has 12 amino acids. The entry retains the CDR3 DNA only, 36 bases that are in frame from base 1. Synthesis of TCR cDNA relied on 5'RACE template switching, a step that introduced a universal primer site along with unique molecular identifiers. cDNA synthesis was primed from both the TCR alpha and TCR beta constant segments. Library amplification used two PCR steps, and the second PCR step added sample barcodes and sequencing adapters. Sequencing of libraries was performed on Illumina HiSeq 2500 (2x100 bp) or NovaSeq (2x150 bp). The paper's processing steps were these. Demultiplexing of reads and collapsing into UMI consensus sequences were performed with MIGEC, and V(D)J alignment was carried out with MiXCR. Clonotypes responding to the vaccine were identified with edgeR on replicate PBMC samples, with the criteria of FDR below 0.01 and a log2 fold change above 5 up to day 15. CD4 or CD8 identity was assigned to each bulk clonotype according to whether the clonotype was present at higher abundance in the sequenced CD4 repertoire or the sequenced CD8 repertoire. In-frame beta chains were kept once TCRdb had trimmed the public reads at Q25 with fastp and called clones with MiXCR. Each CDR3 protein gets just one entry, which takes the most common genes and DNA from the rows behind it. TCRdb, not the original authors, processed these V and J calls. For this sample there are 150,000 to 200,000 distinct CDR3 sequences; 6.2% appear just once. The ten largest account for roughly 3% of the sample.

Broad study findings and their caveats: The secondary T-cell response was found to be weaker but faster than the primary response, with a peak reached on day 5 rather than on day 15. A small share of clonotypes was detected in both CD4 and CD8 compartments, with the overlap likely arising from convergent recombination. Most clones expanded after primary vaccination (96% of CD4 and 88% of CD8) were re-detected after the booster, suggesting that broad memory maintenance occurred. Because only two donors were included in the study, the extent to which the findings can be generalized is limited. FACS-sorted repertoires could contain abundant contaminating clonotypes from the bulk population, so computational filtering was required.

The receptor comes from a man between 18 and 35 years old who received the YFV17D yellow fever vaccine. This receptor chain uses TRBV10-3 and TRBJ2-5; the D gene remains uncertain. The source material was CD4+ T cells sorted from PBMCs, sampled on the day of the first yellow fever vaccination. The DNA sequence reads TGTGCCATCAGTGCTGAACAAGAGACCCAGTACTTC. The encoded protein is CAISAEQETQYF.